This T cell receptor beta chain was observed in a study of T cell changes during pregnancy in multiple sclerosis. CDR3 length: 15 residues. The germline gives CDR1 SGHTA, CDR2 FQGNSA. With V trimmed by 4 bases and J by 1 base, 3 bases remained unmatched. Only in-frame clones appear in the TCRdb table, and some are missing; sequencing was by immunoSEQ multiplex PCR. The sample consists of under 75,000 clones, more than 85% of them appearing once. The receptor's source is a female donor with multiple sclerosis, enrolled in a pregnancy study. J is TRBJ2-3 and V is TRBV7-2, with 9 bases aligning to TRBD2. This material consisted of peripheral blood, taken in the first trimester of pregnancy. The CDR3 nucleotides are TGTGCCAGCAGCTCGACTAGCGGACGCACAGATACGCAGTATTTT. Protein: CASSSTSGRTDTQYF.